The source of this TCR beta chain is a study of somatic mutations in cytotoxic T cells in rheumatoid arthritis. Study-level findings and limits: Greater age accompanied higher CD8+ clonality in rheumatoid arthritis patients, a pattern that was absent in healthy controls.

In this sample, this clone turned up a few times. The antigen is undetermined. Libraries were prepared by immunoSEQ multiplex PCR; TCRdb keeps only in-frame clonotypes and omits some of them. The table records 15,000 to 20,000 clones, less than 80% of them present only once. After CD4+ and CD8+ cells were isolated by positive magnetic bead selection, their purity was checked by flow cytometry. Sequencing was carried out using CD8+ T cells sorted from blood. The sequence came from a man aged 55 to 70 in good health.

Here the CDR3 reads CASSFEAGATGELFF. The DNA for the CDR3 is TGTGCCAGCAGCTTCGAGGCGGGAGCCACCGGGGAGCTGTTTTTT. The V gene is TRBV11-2, the J gene TRBJ2-2, with TRBD2 matching over 7 bases. The V gene end was trimmed by 3 bases and the J gene end by 4 bases; junction bases not matched to a gene: 5. Germline CDR1 and CDR2: SGHAT and FQNNGV. The CDR3 runs to 15 residues.